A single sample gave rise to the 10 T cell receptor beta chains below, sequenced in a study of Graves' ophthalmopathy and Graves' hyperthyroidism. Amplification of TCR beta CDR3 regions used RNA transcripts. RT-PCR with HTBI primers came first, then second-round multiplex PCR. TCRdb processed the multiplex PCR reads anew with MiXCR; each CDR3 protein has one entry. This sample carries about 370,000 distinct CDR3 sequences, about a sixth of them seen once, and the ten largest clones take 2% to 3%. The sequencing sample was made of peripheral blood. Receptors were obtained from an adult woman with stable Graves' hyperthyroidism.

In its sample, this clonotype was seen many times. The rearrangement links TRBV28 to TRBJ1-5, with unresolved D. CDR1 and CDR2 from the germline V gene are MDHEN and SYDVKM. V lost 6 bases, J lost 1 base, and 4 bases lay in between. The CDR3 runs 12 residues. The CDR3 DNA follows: TGTGCCAGCAGGCTAAGCAATCAGCCCCAGCATTTT. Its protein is CASRLSNQPQHF.

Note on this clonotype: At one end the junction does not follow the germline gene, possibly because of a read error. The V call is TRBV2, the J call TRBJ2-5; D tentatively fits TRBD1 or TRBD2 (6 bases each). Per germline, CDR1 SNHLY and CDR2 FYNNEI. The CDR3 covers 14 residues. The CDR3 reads CASSGWGAQEAQYF. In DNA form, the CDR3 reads TGTGCCAGCAGTGGTTGGGGGGCTCAAGAGGCCCAGTACTTC.

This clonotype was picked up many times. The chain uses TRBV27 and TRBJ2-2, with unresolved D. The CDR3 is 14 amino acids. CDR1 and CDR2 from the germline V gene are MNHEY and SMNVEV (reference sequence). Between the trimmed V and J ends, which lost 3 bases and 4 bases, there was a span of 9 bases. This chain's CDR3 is CASSFLSGTGELFF. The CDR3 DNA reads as TGTGCCAGCAGTTTCTTGTCGGGCACCGGGGAGCTGTTTTTT.

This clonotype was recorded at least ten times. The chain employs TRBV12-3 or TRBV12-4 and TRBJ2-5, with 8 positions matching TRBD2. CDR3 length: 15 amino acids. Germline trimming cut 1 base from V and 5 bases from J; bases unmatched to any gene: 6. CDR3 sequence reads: CASSLDGRAGETQYF. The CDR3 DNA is TGTGCCAGCAGTTTAGACGGGAGGGCCGGTGAGACCCAGTACTTC.

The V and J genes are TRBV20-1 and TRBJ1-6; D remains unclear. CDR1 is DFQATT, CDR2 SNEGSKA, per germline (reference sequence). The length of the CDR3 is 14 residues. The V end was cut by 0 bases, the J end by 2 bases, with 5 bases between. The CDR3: CSAREGTYNSPLHF. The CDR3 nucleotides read TGCAGTGCTAGAGAGGGTACCTATAATTCACCCCTCCACTTT.

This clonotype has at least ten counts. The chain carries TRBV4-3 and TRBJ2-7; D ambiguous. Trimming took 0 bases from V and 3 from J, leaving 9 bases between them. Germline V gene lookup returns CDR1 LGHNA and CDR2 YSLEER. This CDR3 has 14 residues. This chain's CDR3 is CASSQEPEFYEQYF. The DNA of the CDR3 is TGCGCCAGCAGCCAAGAACCGGAGTTCTACGAGCAGTACTTC.

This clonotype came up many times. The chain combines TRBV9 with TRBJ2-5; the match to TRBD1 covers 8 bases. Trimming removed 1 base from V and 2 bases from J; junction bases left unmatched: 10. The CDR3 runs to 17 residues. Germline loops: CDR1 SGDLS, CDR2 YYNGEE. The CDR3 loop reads CASSVTPGTGDQETQYF. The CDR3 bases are TGTGCCAGCAGCGTAACCCCCGGGACAGGCGATCAAGAGACCCAGTACTTC.

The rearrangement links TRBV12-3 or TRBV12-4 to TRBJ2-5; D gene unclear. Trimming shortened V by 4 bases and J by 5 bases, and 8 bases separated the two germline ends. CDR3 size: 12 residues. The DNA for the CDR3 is TGTGCCAGCAGTTGGGTGGGTGAGACCCAGTACTTC. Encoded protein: CASSWVGETQYF.

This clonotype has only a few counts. This chain's CDR3 is CASSSPFGQGAQGYTF. For the CDR3, the DNA is TGTGCCAGCTCATCCCCTTTCGGACAGGGGGCGCAGGGCTACACCTTC. The chain couples TRBV18 to TRBJ1-2; 11 nucleotides agree with TRBD1. The length of the CDR3 is 16 residues. Germline loops: CDR1 KGHSH, CDR2 LQKENI. V lost 5 bases to trimming and J lost 8 bases; unmatched junction nucleotides: 13.

CDR3 nucleotides: TGTGCCAGCAGTTTATTCCTAATAGCGGAAACTAGCACAGATACGCAGTATTTT. This gives the protein CASSLFLIAETSTDTQYF. V is TRBV28 and J is TRBJ2-3, with D maybe TRBD2 (6 bases). From germline, CDR1 is MDHEN and CDR2 SYDVKM. This CDR3 contains 18 residues. V lost 1 base to trimming and J lost 0 bases, with 17 bases between them. Together with reference TRBV28 and TRBJ2-3, the CDR3 gives the full variable domain: DVKVTQSSRYLVKRTGEKVFLECVQDMDHENMFWYRQDPGLGLRLIYFSYDVKMKEKGDIPEGYSVSREKKERFSLILESASTNQTSMYLCASSLFLIAETSTDTQYFGPGTRLTVL.